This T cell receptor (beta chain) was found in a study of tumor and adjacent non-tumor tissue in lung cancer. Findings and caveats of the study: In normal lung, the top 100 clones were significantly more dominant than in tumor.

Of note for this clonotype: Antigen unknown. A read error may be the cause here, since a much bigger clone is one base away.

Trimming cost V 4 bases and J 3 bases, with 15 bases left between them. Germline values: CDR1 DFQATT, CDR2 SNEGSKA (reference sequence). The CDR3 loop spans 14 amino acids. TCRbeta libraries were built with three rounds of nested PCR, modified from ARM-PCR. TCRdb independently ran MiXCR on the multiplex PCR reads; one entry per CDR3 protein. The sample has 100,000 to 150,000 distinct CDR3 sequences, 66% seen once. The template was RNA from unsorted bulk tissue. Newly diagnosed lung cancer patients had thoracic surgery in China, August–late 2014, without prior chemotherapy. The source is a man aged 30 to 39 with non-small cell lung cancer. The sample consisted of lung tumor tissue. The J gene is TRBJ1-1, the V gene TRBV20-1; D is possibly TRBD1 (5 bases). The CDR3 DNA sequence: TGCAGTGCTACCGCCTCCGGGACGTACACTGAAGCTTTCTTT. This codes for CSATASGTYTEAFF.